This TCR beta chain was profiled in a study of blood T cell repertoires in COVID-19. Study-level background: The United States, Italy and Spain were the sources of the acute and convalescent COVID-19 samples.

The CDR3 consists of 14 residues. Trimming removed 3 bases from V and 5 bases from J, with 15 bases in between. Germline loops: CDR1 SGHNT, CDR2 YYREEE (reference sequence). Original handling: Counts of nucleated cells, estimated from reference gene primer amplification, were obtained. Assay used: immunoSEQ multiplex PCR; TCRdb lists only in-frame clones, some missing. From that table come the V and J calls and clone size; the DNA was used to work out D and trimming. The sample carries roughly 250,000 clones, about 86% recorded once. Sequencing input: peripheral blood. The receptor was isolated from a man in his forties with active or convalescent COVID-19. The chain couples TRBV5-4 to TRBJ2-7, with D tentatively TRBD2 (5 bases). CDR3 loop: CASSSQRNPNEQYF. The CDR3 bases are TGTGCCAGCAGCTCCCAGCGGAACCCTAACGAGCAGTACTTC.